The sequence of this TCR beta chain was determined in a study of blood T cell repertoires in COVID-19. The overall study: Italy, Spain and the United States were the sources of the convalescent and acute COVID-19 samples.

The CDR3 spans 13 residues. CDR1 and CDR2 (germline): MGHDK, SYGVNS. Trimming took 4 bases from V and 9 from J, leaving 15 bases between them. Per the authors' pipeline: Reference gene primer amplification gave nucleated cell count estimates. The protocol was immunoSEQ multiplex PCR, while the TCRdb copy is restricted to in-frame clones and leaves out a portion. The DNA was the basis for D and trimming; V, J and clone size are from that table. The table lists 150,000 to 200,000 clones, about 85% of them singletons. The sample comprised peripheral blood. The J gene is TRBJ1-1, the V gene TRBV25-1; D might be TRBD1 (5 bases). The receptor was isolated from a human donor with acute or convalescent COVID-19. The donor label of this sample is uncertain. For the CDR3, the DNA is TGTGCCAGCAGTGCTACAGGCCTCCTTAAAGCTTTCTTT. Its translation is CASSATGLLKAFF.